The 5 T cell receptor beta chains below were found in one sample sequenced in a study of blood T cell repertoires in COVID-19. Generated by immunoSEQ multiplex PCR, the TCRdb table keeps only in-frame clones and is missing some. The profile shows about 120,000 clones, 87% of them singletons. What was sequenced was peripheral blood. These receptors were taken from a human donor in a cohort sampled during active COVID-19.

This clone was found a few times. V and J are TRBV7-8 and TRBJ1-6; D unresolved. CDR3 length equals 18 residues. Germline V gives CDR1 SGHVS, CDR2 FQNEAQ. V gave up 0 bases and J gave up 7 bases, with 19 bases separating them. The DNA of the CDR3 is TGTGCCAGCAGCTTAGCGATTCAACCTTGGGCCAGGAATTCACCCCTCCACTTT. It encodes CASSLAIQPWARNSPLHF.

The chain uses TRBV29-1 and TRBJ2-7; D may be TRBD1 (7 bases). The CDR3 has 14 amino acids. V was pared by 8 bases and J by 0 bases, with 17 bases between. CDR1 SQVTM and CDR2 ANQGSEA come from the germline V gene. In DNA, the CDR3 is TGCAGCACGCGACAGGGAGGTTCCTCCTACGAGCAGTACTTC. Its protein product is CSTRQGGSSYEQYF.

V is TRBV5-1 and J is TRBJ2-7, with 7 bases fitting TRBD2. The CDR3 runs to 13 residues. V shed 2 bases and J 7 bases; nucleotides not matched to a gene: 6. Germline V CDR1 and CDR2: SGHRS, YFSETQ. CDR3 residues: CASSFWGGLEQYF. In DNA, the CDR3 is TGCGCCAGCAGCTTTTGGGGGGGATTGGAGCAGTACTTC.

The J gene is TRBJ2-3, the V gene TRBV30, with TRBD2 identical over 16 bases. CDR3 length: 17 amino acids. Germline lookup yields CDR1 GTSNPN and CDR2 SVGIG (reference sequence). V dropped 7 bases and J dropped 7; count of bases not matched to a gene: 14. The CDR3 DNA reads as TGTGCCTCCACCCTAAAGGGGACTAGCGGGGGGGCGAATACGCAGTATTTT. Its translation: CASTLKGTSGGANTQYF.

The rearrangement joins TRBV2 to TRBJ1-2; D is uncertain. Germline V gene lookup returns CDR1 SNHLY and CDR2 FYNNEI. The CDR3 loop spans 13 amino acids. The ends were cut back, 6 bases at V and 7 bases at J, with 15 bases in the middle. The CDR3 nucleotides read TGTGCCAGCAGCGTGAGCCTGGGGAGTGGCTACACCTTC. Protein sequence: CASSVSLGSGYTF.